The clone carrying this TCR beta chain occurred a few times. Antigen unknown. This entry is derived from a study of T-cell reconstitution after alpha-beta-depleted transplantation in children. The CDR3 loop spans 14 amino acids. The V end lost 0 bases, the J end lost 5 bases, and 11 bases lay between the germline ends. Germline CDR1 is SGHNT and CDR2 is YYREEE (reference sequence). The library targeted TCRbeta and was prepared with unique molecular identifiers. TCRdb redid the calling of the PCR reads with MiXCR, one entry per CDR3 protein. Among around 490,000 distinct CDR3 sequences listed, 11% were seen once. Study-wide results and caveats: At day 60, the high TCRbeta diversity found in some patients originated from recipient T cells and thymic progenitors that had survived. Several hundred expanded graft clones reportedly gave rise to the alpha-beta T cells present about two months after transplant. T-cell counts and diversity were attributed mostly to newly produced T cells one year after transplant.

This TCR derives from a female patient aged 2-9 years who had a stem cell transplant for aplastic anemia, so the T cells may come from the graft donor. The chain combines TRBV5-4 with TRBJ2-5; maybe TRBD2 (6 bases). The material sequenced was PBMCs, mostly from graft donor cells, taken 180 days after TCRalphabeta/CD19-depleted stem cell transplant. CDR3 sequence: CASSLASVRETQYF. The CDR3 DNA reads TGTGCCAGCAGCTTGGCTAGCGTAAGGGAGACCCAGTACTTC. Supplemented by reference TRBV5-4 and TRBJ2-5, the full variable domain reads ETGVTQSPTHLIKTRGQQVTLRCSSQSGHNTVSWYQQALGQGPQFIFQYYREEENGRGNFPPRFSGLQFPNYSSELNVNALELDDSALYLCASSLASVRETQYFGPGTRLLVL.